Each of the 32 T cell receptor beta chains below was sequenced from the same sample in a study of T cell responses to AZD1222 COVID-19 vaccine. Only in-frame clones appear in the TCRdb table, and some are missing; sequencing was by immunoSEQ multiplex PCR. This table holds about 120,000 clones, around 90% found once. The source was peripheral blood, collected on day 0 of AZD1222 vaccination. The receptors originated from an adult in good health.

The rearrangement uses TRBV5-6 and TRBJ2-7, with unresolved D. The CDR3 consists of 14 residues. Germline CDR1 reads SGHDT; CDR2 reads YYEEEE. Trimming shortened V by 4 bases and J by 9 bases, and 20 bases separated the two germline ends. In nucleotides, the CDR3 is TGTGCCAGCAGCGCAAAAATGACCATGGCGCGGCAGTACTTC. Its protein is CASSAKMTMARQYF.

V gene TRBV6-5 combines with J gene TRBJ2-3, with 9 bases aligning to TRBD1. This CDR3 comprises 15 residues. Germline V gene sequence: CDR1 MNHEY, CDR2 SVGAGI. V shed 6 bases, J shed 0 bases, and the junction held 4 bases outside the gene matches. The CDR3 nucleotides read TGTGCCAGCAGGGGACAGGGATCTAGCACAGATACGCAGTATTTT. Its translation: CASRGQGSSTDTQYF.

This chain uses TRBV19 with TRBJ2-4; a possible D gene is TRBD1 (6 bases). The germline V gene has CDR1 LNHDA and CDR2 SQIVND (reference sequence). This CDR3 region has 16 residues. Between the trimmed V and J ends, which lost 4 bases and 0 bases, there was a span of 13 bases. CDR3 in amino acids: CASSTGETLAKNIQYF. For the CDR3, the DNA is TGTGCCAGTAGTACAGGGGAGACTCTAGCCAAAAACATTCAGTACTTC.

J is TRBJ2-1 and V is TRBV2, with D hard to call. CDR1 is SNHLY and CDR2 is FYNNEI in the germline V gene. This CDR3 spans 15 amino acids. Trimming took off 5 bases at V and 2 bases at J, with 13 bases between the two ends. CDR3 loop: CASSRAAVTYNEQFF. CDR3 coding DNA: TGTGCCAGCAGTAGGGCGGCAGTTACCTACAATGAGCAGTTCTTC.

The rearrangement links TRBV7-2 to TRBJ1-5; D remains unclear. The CDR3 is made up of 15 amino acids. V lost 5 bases, J lost 4 bases, and 15 bases lay in between. Germline CDR1 and CDR2: SGHTA and FQGNSA. CDR3 sequence (DNA): TGTGCCAGCAGCGTAGACAATCTGGTGAATCAGCCCCAGCATTTT. It translates to CASSVDNLVNQPQHF.

This clone was found a few times. The chain recombines TRBV19 with TRBJ2-1; D possibly corresponds to TRBD1 (7 bases). V was clipped by 3 bases and J by 15 bases, with 15 bases between them. There are 12 residues in the CDR3. Germline V lookup: CDR1 LNHDA, CDR2 SQIVND (reference sequence). The CDR3 sequence is CASSMGPRGVFF. The CDR3 region has the DNA TGTGCCAGTAGTATGGGCCCCAGGGGGGTGTTCTTC.

The chain combines TRBV19 with TRBJ2-1; 14 nucleotides line up with TRBD2. The CDR3 extends over 15 amino acids. Per germline, CDR1 LNHDA and CDR2 SQIVND (reference sequence). With 5 bases clipped from V and 10 bases from J, the junction kept 7 bases outside the gene matches. The CDR3 DNA is TGTGCCAGTAGTTCGGGACTAGCGGGAGCTCGGGAGCAGTTCTTC. Its protein product is CASSSGLAGAREQFF.

This chain joins TRBV24-1 and TRBJ1-5; no reliable D call. CDR1 is KGHDR and CDR2 is SFDVKD in the germline V gene. This CDR3 has 13 residues. The V end was cut by 8 bases, the J end by 2 bases, with 9 bases between. CDR3 in amino acids: CATNRLGNQPQHF. The CDR3 DNA sequence: TGTGCCACCAACCGACTGGGCAATCAGCCCCAGCATTTT.

This chain joins TRBV27 and TRBJ2-1; TRBD2 matches 8 bases. Trimming cost V 6 bases and J 1 base; bases outside gene matches: 11. The CDR3 loop spans 17 amino acids. Looked up from germline, CDR1 is MNHEY and CDR2 is SMNVEV (reference sequence). In nucleotides, the CDR3 is TGTGCCAGCAGCCCCGAGCGTTTAGCGGGATCCTACAATGAGCAGTTCTTC. Translation: CASSPERLAGSYNEQFF.

CDR3 in amino acids: CASSYAGQLNTGELFF. The DNA for the CDR3 is TGTGCCAGCAGTTATGCGGGACAGTTGAACACCGGGGAGCTGTTTTTT. The chain carries TRBV6-5 and TRBJ2-2; D is possibly TRBD1 (7 bases). The CDR3 totals 16 residues. CDR1 and CDR2 from the germline V gene are MNHEY and SVGAGI. The V and J ends lost 3 bases and 1 base respectively, with 12 bases between them.

This sequence joins TRBV18 and TRBJ2-5; D tentatively fits TRBD1 or TRBD2 (5 bases each). V was pared by 1 base and J by 4 bases, with 13 bases between. CDR1 KGHSH and CDR2 LQKENI come from the germline V gene. This CDR3 region has 15 residues. The chain's CDR3 is CASSPQGTGGETQYF. The CDR3 nucleotides are TGTGCCAGCTCACCACAGGGGACGGGTGGAGAGACCCAGTACTTC.

The V and J genes are TRBV30 and TRBJ1-2; D gene uncertain. The CDR3 is 12 amino acids. Germline-derived CDR1 and CDR2 are GTSNPN and SVGIG (reference sequence). CDR3 sequence (DNA): TGTGCTTGGGAAGGGTTTAACTATGGCTACACCTTC. Translated: CAWEGFNYGYTF.

The chain uses TRBV6-5 and TRBJ2-1; 10 bases agree with TRBD2. V trimming: 5 bases; J trimming: 8 bases; junction bases outside the gene matches: 9. The CDR3 runs to 15 residues. Germline CDR1 reads MNHEY; CDR2 reads SVGAGI. CDR3 nucleotide sequence: TGTGCCAGCAGTCCGGGACTAGCGATGAGGTATGAGCAGTTCTTC. Protein: CASSPGLAMRYEQFF.

The rearrangement uses TRBV10-2 and TRBJ2-7, with D possibly being TRBD1 or TRBD2 (5 bases each). Trimming took 6 bases from V and 5 from J, leaving 17 bases between them. The germline CDR1 and CDR2 sequences are WSHSY and SAAADI. The CDR3 totals 14 residues. The CDR3 sequence is CASRRDPEADEQYF. The CDR3 coding sequence is TGCGCCAGCAGAAGGGACCCCGAAGCGGACGAGCAGTACTTC.

The chain employs TRBV7-2 and TRBJ1-1; no reliable D call. CDR3 length: 15 amino acids. Trimming cost V 1 base and J 5 bases, with 14 bases left between them. Germline-derived CDR1 and CDR2 are SGHTA and FQGNSA. CDR3 region: CASSLGHGRRTEAFF. The CDR3 coding sequence is TGTGCCAGCAGCTTAGGGCATGGGAGGCGGACTGAAGCTTTCTTT.

The rearrangement joins TRBV5-1 to TRBJ2-7; 11 nucleotides agree with TRBD2. Per germline, CDR1 SGHRS and CDR2 YFSETQ. The V gene end was trimmed by 2 bases and the J gene end by 7 bases; junction bases not matched to a gene: 8. The CDR3 loop spans 15 amino acids. The CDR3 bases are TGCGCCAGCAGCTTACCACTAGCGGGGGCAGGTGAGCAGTACTTC. It is translated as CASSLPLAGAGEQYF.

This clone appeared a single time. This chain joins TRBV28 and TRBJ1-4; D is perhaps TRBD1 (5 bases). The CDR3 covers 14 residues. Germline V gene lookup returns CDR1 MDHEN and CDR2 SYDVKM. V was pared by 6 bases and J by 10 bases, with 18 bases between. The CDR3 DNA reads as TGTGCCAGCAGGATAGTGGGGGGAATGGGAAAACTGTTTTTT. It translates to CASRIVGGMGKLFF.

The chain recombines TRBV10-3 with TRBJ1-1, with 10 bases aligning to TRBD1. The CDR3 is 15 amino acids. Germline values: CDR1 ENHRY, CDR2 SYGVKD. V shed 4 bases and J 4 bases; nucleotides not matched to a gene: 6. CDR3 region: CAISAGTGVGTEAFF. The CDR3 DNA sequence: TGTGCCATCAGTGCAGGGACAGGGGTGGGCACTGAAGCTTTCTTT.

Here the CDR3 reads CASGPTHTQYF. DNA for the CDR3: TGTGCCAGCGGCCCCACTCATACGCAGTATTTT. V is TRBV2 and J is TRBJ2-3; D not certain. The germline V gene encodes CDR1 SNHLY and CDR2 FYNNEI. V was pared by 8 bases and J by 7 bases, with 10 bases between. The CDR3 is 11 residues long.

This clone is a singleton in its sample. The rearrangement links TRBV6-6 to TRBJ2-3; D unresolved. Trimming left V 0 bases short and J 0 bases short, with 10 bases between. Germline V lookup: CDR1 MNHNY, CDR2 SVGAGI (reference sequence). There are 16 residues in the CDR3. CDR3 sequence (DNA): TGTGCCAGCAGTTACTCGAAAGGGTCTAGCACAGATACGCAGTATTTT. Amino acids: CASSYSKGSSTDTQYF.

The J gene is TRBJ2-7, the V gene TRBV2; D is perhaps TRBD1 (5 bases). The CDR3 covers 12 residues. The ends were cut back, 4 bases at V and 4 bases at J, with 8 bases in the middle. Germline V lookup: CDR1 SNHLY, CDR2 FYNNEI. The CDR3 coding sequence is TGTGCCAGCAGTGCCCAGGGATACGAGCAGTACTTC. This sequence encodes CASSAQGYEQYF.

V is TRBV15 and J is TRBJ2-5, with D tentatively TRBD1 or TRBD2 (6 bases each). The CDR3 spans 15 residues. Trimming pared 1 base from V and 7 bases from J, leaving 16 bases between. Germline lookup yields CDR1 LNHNV and CDR2 YYDKDF (reference sequence). In nucleotides, the CDR3 is TGTGCCACCAGCAGAGGGGGGGCAGGGGAAGGGACCCAGTACTTC. As protein: CATSRGGAGEGTQYF.

The chain couples TRBV9 to TRBJ2-1; 9 nucleotides match TRBD2. V lost 2 bases, J lost 8 bases, and 5 bases stayed unmatched. This CDR3 comprises 14 residues. The germline V gene encodes CDR1 SGDLS and CDR2 YYNGEE. This CDR3 is CASSVGLAGHEQFF. CDR3 bases: TGTGCCAGCAGCGTGGGACTAGCAGGGCATGAGCAGTTCTTC.

The CDR3 DNA sequence: TGTGCCAGCACCCAGGGGGACAGGGGCAATCAGCCCCAGCATTTT. Its protein is CASTQGDRGNQPQHF. The chain uses TRBV28 and TRBJ1-5; TRBD1 agrees at 9 bases. The CDR3 is made up of 15 amino acids. V lost 7 bases to trimming and J lost 2 bases; unmatched junction nucleotides: 6. Looked up from germline, CDR1 is MDHEN and CDR2 is SYDVKM.

This chain connects TRBV21-1 to TRBJ1-1; the table's D call of TRBD1 was not tested on the DNA. TRBV21-1 is marked as a pseudogene. This CDR3 spans 18 amino acids. This chain's CDR3 is CASSKAKDREHEDTEAFF. The CDR3 nucleotides read TGTGCCAGCAGCAAAGCAAAGGACAGGGAACATGAAGACACTGAAGCTTTCTTT.

This chain joins TRBV18 and TRBJ1-4; no firm D call. The CDR3 has 15 residues. CDR1 KGHSH and CDR2 LQKENI come from the germline V gene. The germline V and J ends were trimmed by 3 bases and 3 bases, with 11 bases remaining between them. CDR3 in DNA: TGTGCCAGCTCACCGCAATTAGGGCCTAATGAAAAACTGTTTTTT. Amino acids: CASSPQLGPNEKLFF.

This chain joins TRBV12-3 or TRBV12-4 and TRBJ1-3, with D tentatively TRBD1 (5 bases). The CDR3 is 12 amino acids. V lost 6 bases and J 3 bases, leaving 6 bases between the germline ends. CDR3 in amino acids: CASSRDGNTIYF. As DNA, the CDR3 is TGTGCCAGCAGCAGGGATGGAAACACCATATATTTT.

The CDR3 DNA sequence: TGTGCCATCAGTGATTTCTCCGTATACGAGCAGTACTTC. It yields the protein CAISDFSVYEQYF. V usage is TRBV10-3 and J usage is TRBJ2-7; no clear D gene. Germline V gene data show CDR1 as ENHRY and CDR2 as SYGVKD. Trimming removed 3 bases at V and 4 bases at J, with 10 bases between. This CDR3 region has 13 residues.

The J gene is TRBJ2-3, the V gene TRBV7-8; D is perhaps TRBD2 (5 bases). The CDR3 runs to 17 residues. V was clipped by 2 bases and J by 0 bases, with 15 bases between them. Germline CDR1 is SGHVS and CDR2 is FQNEAQ. The CDR3 region has the DNA TGTGCCAGCAGCTTACTACCCACTAGAACTAGCACAGATACGCAGTATTTT. It encodes CASSLLPTRTSTDTQYF.

This clone was detected only once. This chain links TRBV27 with TRBJ1-3; a weak D match, TRBD1 (6 bases). The CDR3 extends over 15 amino acids. With 3 bases removed from V and 0 bases from J, the gap between germline ends came to 9 bases. The germline V gene encodes CDR1 MNHEY and CDR2 SMNVEV (reference sequence). The CDR3 DNA reads TGTGCCAGCAGTTTGTTCAGGGGCTCTGGAAACACCATATATTTT. It codes for CASSLFRGSGNTIYF.

This clone was recorded a few times. The chain couples TRBV2 to TRBJ2-7; D possibly corresponds to TRBD1 (5 bases). Deletions cut 10 bases from V and 4 bases from J, with 14 bases between. The CDR3 length is 12 residues. Germline values: CDR1 SNHLY, CDR2 FYNNEI. The CDR3 DNA is TGTGCCACCACAGACCAGGGTTACGAGCAGTACTTC. It translates to CATTDQGYEQYF.

The V call is TRBV13, the J call TRBJ2-5; D is undetermined. The CDR3 extends over 12 amino acids. Trimming stripped 0 bases from V and 3 bases from J, with 2 bases between. The germline gives CDR1 PRHDT, CDR2 FYEKMQ (reference sequence). Written as DNA, the CDR3 is TGTGCCAGCAGCTTAGGGGAAGAGACCCAGTACTTC. Its protein is CASSLGEETQYF.